These T cell receptor beta chains were read from a single sample in a study of blood T cell repertoires in COVID-19. Generated by immunoSEQ multiplex PCR, the TCRdb table keeps only in-frame clones and is missing some. The repertoire holds 300,000 to 500,000 clones, with roughly 88% as singletons. Sequencing was done on a sample of PBMCs or T cells enriched from blood (not recorded which). The receptors shown here come from a woman in her forties with acute COVID-19. Each CDR3 is given with its conserved first and last residue. Fields, in order: D gene, clone size, V gene, J gene, CDR3 protein, CDR3 DNA. D genes are given only for firm matches. A row's size may be missing; if present it is once, few, many or a size class.

d_gene: -
abundance: -
v_gene: TRBV29-1
j_gene: TRBJ1-1
CDR3aa: CSVVGTGGGVNTEAFF
CDR3nt: TGCAGCGTAGTAGGGACGGGCGGGGGAGTGAACACTGAAGCTTTCTTT

d_gene: TRBD1
abundance: once
v_gene: TRBV5-4
j_gene: TRBJ2-7
CDR3aa: CASSVWTGAEQYF
CDR3nt: TGTGCCAGCAGCGTATGGACAGGGGCCGAGCAGTACTTC

d_gene: TRBD2
abundance: -
v_gene: TRBV5-4
j_gene: TRBJ2-7
CDR3aa: CASSFRGVDEQYF
CDR3nt: TGTGCCAGCAGCTTTCGGGGGGTTGACGAGCAGTACTTC

d_gene: -
abundance: few
v_gene: TRBV5-1
j_gene: TRBJ1-3
CDR3aa: CASSGGTSGNTIYF
CDR3nt: TGCGCCAGCAGCGGAGGGACCTCTGGAAACACCATATATTTT

d_gene: -
abundance: -
v_gene: TRBV9
j_gene: TRBJ1-3
CDR3aa: CASSVGGLSGNTIYF
CDR3nt: TGTGCCAGCAGCGTCGGAGGGCTGTCTGGAAACACCATATATTTT

d_gene: TRBD1
abundance: -
v_gene: TRBV6-5
j_gene: TRBJ1-1
CDR3aa: CASSSDRDEDTEAFF
CDR3nt: TGTGCCAGCAGTTCCGACAGGGATGAGGACACTGAAGCTTTCTTT

d_gene: TRBD1
abundance: -
v_gene: TRBV14
j_gene: TRBJ1-2
CDR3aa: CASSQGQGNYGYTF
CDR3nt: TGTGCCAGCAGCCAAGGACAGGGGAACTATGGCTACACCTTC

d_gene: TRBD1
abundance: -
v_gene: TRBV19
j_gene: TRBJ1-1
CDR3aa: CASRRDSEAFF
CDR3nt: TGTGCCAGTAGGAGGGACAGTGAAGCTTTCTTT

d_gene: -
abundance: -
v_gene: TRBV2
j_gene: TRBJ1-5
CDR3aa: CASSEVRSNQPQHF
CDR3nt: TGTGCCAGCAGTGAAGTCAGGTCAAATCAGCCCCAGCATTTT

d_gene: TRBD1
abundance: -
v_gene: TRBV5-1
j_gene: TRBJ1-4
CDR3aa: CASSLDRGRNEKLFF
CDR3nt: TGCGCCAGCAGCTTGGACAGGGGGCGCAATGAAAAACTGTTTTTT

d_gene: -
abundance: -
v_gene: TRBV6-2/TRBV6-3
j_gene: TRBJ2-7
CDR3aa: CASSSPQSPSYEQYF
CDR3nt: TGTGCCAGCAGTTCCCCCCAGTCGCCCTCCTACGAGCAGTACTTC

d_gene: -
abundance: -
v_gene: TRBV2
j_gene: TRBJ1-6
CDR3aa: CASSERIRTTPLHF
CDR3nt: TGTGCCAGCAGTGAACGAATCCGGACAACACCCCTCCACTTT

d_gene: TRBD2
abundance: once
v_gene: TRBV5-4
j_gene: TRBJ2-3
CDR3aa: CASSPGLAGVSTDTQYF
CDR3nt: TGTGCCAGCAGCCCGGGGCTAGCGGGGGTAAGCACAGATACGCAGTATTTT

d_gene: TRBD1
abundance: -
v_gene: TRBV5-5
j_gene: TRBJ1-1
CDR3aa: CASSIPTGLAFF
CDR3nt: TGTGCCAGCAGCATCCCGACAGGGCTGGCTTTCTTT

d_gene: TRBD1
abundance: -
v_gene: TRBV5-5
j_gene: TRBJ1-3
CDR3aa: CASNFAGTGGNTIYF
CDR3nt: TGTGCCAGCAACTTTGCCGGGACAGGAGGAAACACCATATATTTT

d_gene: TRBD2
abundance: -
v_gene: TRBV9
j_gene: TRBJ2-3
CDR3aa: CASSARLAVTDTQYF
CDR3nt: TGTGCCAGCAGCGCCCGACTAGCGGTGACAGATACGCAGTATTTT

d_gene: TRBD1
abundance: once
v_gene: TRBV7-9
j_gene: TRBJ2-1
CDR3aa: CASLKDRENDEQFF
CDR3nt: TGTGCCAGCCTTAAGGACAGGGAAAACGATGAGCAGTTCTTC

d_gene: -
abundance: -
v_gene: TRBV3-1/TRBV3-2
j_gene: TRBJ2-1
CDR3aa: CASSQDKGRWGGEQFF
CDR3nt: TGTGCCAGCAGCCAAGATAAGGGCCGGTGGGGCGGTGAGCAGTTCTTC

d_gene: -
abundance: -
v_gene: TRBV14
j_gene: TRBJ1-5
CDR3aa: CASRWEGNQPQHF
CDR3nt: TGTGCCAGCAGGTGGGAGGGAAATCAGCCCCAGCATTTT

d_gene: -
abundance: -
v_gene: TRBV13
j_gene: TRBJ2-6
CDR3aa: CASSLAGPGANVLTF
CDR3nt: TGTGCCAGCAGCTTAGCAGGGCCCGGGGCCAACGTCCTGACTTTC

d_gene: TRBD1
abundance: -
v_gene: TRBV5-1
j_gene: TRBJ1-4
CDR3aa: CASSRTGSEKLFF
CDR3nt: TGCGCCAGCAGCAGGACAGGGAGCGAAAAACTGTTTTTT

d_gene: -
abundance: -
v_gene: TRBV19
j_gene: TRBJ2-7
CDR3aa: CASSGRSEQYF
CDR3nt: TGTGCCAGTAGTGGGAGATCTGAGCAGTACTTC

d_gene: -
abundance: -
v_gene: TRBV24-1
j_gene: TRBJ2-5
CDR3aa: CATRLGETQYF
CDR3nt: TGTGCCACCCGACTAGGGGAGACCCAGTACTTC

d_gene: TRBD1
abundance: -
v_gene: TRBV27
j_gene: TRBJ2-7
CDR3aa: CASKVLGQGANEQYF
CDR3nt: TGTGCCAGCAAAGTTTTGGGACAGGGGGCCAACGAGCAGTACTTC

d_gene: -
abundance: -
v_gene: TRBV7-8
j_gene: TRBJ2-1
CDR3aa: CASSLNKQFF
CDR3nt: TGTGCCAGCAGCTTAAATAAGCAGTTCTTC

d_gene: TRBD1
abundance: -
v_gene: TRBV9
j_gene: TRBJ2-2
CDR3aa: CASSPKLGQGGTGELFF
CDR3nt: TGTGCCAGCAGCCCCAAGCTAGGACAGGGTGGAACCGGGGAGCTGTTTTTT

d_gene: -
abundance: -
v_gene: TRBV1
j_gene: TRBJ1-1
CDR3aa: CTSSQGPGGASKTEAFF
CDR3nt: TGCACCAGCAGCCAGGGCCCAGGGGGCGCAAGTAAGACTGAAGCTTTCTTT

d_gene: TRBD1
abundance: -
v_gene: TRBV20-1
j_gene: TRBJ1-3
CDR3aa: CSASKGAPGNTIYF
CDR3nt: TGCAGTGCTAGTAAGGGGGCGCCTGGAAACACCATATATTTT

d_gene: TRBD1
abundance: -
v_gene: TRBV6-5
j_gene: TRBJ1-1
CDR3aa: CASRPGGTSRPEAFF
CDR3nt: TGTGCCAGCAGACCAGGGGGCACGAGTCGCCCTGAAGCTTTCTTT

d_gene: TRBD1
abundance: many
v_gene: TRBV11-3
j_gene: TRBJ2-7
CDR3aa: CASSSGGHEQYF
CDR3nt: TGTGCCAGCAGCTCAGGGGGCCACGAGCAGTACTTC

d_gene: TRBD2
abundance: -
v_gene: TRBV3-1/TRBV3-2
j_gene: TRBJ2-3
CDR3aa: CASSQGSTSGAVTDTQYF
CDR3nt: TGTGCCAGCAGCCAAGGGAGTACTAGCGGGGCCGTCACAGATACGCAGTATTTT

d_gene: -
abundance: -
v_gene: TRBV9
j_gene: TRBJ2-2
CDR3aa: CASSEYRAGPGELFF
CDR3nt: TGTGCCAGCAGCGAATATAGAGCGGGCCCCGGGGAGCTGTTTTTT

d_gene: -
abundance: once
v_gene: TRBV6-1
j_gene: TRBJ1-2
CDR3aa: CASSDPDSGYGYTF
CDR3nt: TGTGCCAGCAGTGACCCCGATTCCGGGTATGGCTACACCTTC

d_gene: TRBD1
abundance: -
v_gene: TRBV5-4
j_gene: TRBJ2-1
CDR3aa: CASSLVDRENNEQFF
CDR3nt: TGTGCCAGCAGCTTGGTGGACAGGGAAAACAATGAGCAGTTCTTC

d_gene: -
abundance: -
v_gene: TRBV27
j_gene: TRBJ1-1
CDR3aa: CASRITGTPNTEAFF
CDR3nt: TGTGCCAGCAGAATTACCGGGACACCGAACACTGAAGCTTTCTTT

d_gene: TRBD2
abundance: -
v_gene: TRBV5-8
j_gene: TRBJ2-5
CDR3aa: CASLNGALAGWETQYF
CDR3nt: TGTGCCAGCCTCAACGGCGCGCTAGCGGGGTGGGAGACCCAGTACTTC

d_gene: TRBD1
abundance: -
v_gene: TRBV6-2/TRBV6-3
j_gene: TRBJ2-7
CDR3aa: CASSAPGQGSPEQYF
CDR3nt: TGTGCCAGCAGTGCTCCGGGACAGGGCTCCCCCGAGCAGTACTTC

d_gene: TRBD1
abundance: -
v_gene: TRBV9
j_gene: TRBJ1-3
CDR3aa: CASSDGTGRNTIYF
CDR3nt: TGTGCCAGCAGCGACGGGACAGGGAGAAACACCATATATTTT

d_gene: TRBD1
abundance: -
v_gene: TRBV12-3/TRBV12-4
j_gene: TRBJ1-2
CDR3aa: CASIEDRKHGYTF
CDR3nt: TGTGCCAGCATTGAGGACAGGAAGCATGGCTACACCTTC

d_gene: -
abundance: -
v_gene: TRBV11-3
j_gene: TRBJ2-6
CDR3aa: CASSSSEVDGANVLTF
CDR3nt: TGTGCCAGCAGCTCCAGCGAGGTAGATGGGGCCAACGTCCTGACTTTC

d_gene: -
abundance: once
v_gene: TRBV19
j_gene: TRBJ2-7
CDR3aa: CASSAYYLATEQYF
CDR3nt: TGTGCCAGTAGTGCTTATTATCTAGCGACCGAGCAGTACTTC

d_gene: TRBD1
abundance: -
v_gene: TRBV6-5
j_gene: TRBJ1-3
CDR3aa: CASSTDRVRHTIYF
CDR3nt: TGTGCCAGCAGTACGGACAGGGTACGGCACACCATATATTTT

d_gene: -
abundance: -
v_gene: TRBV27
j_gene: TRBJ1-6
CDR3aa: CASSTTGTSPLHF
CDR3nt: TGTGCCAGCAGTACAACAGGGACCTCACCCCTCCACTTT

d_gene: -
abundance: -
v_gene: TRBV18
j_gene: TRBJ1-5
CDR3aa: CASSPSGKEQPQHF
CDR3nt: TGTGCCAGCTCACCGTCGGGGAAGGAGCAGCCCCAGCATTTT

d_gene: -
abundance: once
v_gene: TRBV10-3
j_gene: TRBJ2-7
CDR3aa: CAIGQGLNYEQYF
CDR3nt: TGTGCCATCGGGCAGGGTCTAAACTACGAGCAGTACTTC

d_gene: -
abundance: -
v_gene: TRBV6-5
j_gene: TRBJ2-6
CDR3aa: CATASRGAGANVLTF
CDR3nt: TGTGCCACCGCTTCGCGGGGCGCTGGGGCCAACGTCCTGACTTTC

d_gene: -
abundance: -
v_gene: TRBV7-9
j_gene: TRBJ1-5
CDR3aa: CASQGLGPQHF
CDR3nt: TGTGCCAGCCAGGGATTGGGGCCCCAGCATTTT

d_gene: TRBD2
abundance: -
v_gene: TRBV5-1
j_gene: TRBJ2-2
CDR3aa: CASSPTLAGGQAGELFF
CDR3nt: TGCGCCAGCAGCCCGACCCTAGCGGGGGGGCAGGCCGGGGAGCTGTTTTTT

d_gene: TRBD1
abundance: -
v_gene: TRBV7-8
j_gene: TRBJ1-3
CDR3aa: CASGLTGGAGNTIYF
CDR3nt: TGTGCCAGCGGGTTAACAGGGGGGGCCGGAAACACCATATATTTT

d_gene: -
abundance: -
v_gene: TRBV19
j_gene: TRBJ2-3
CDR3aa: CASKSQAGTDTQYF
CDR3nt: TGTGCCAGTAAGTCCCAGGCCGGCACAGATACGCAGTATTTT

d_gene: -
abundance: -
v_gene: TRBV30
j_gene: TRBJ1-1
CDR3aa: CAWSVIPQNSGQLNTEAFF
CDR3nt: TGTGCCTGGAGTGTAATTCCACAAAATTCAGGACAGCTGAACACTGAAGCTTTCTTT

d_gene: TRBD1
abundance: -
v_gene: TRBV30
j_gene: TRBJ1-6
CDR3aa: CAWRQGFTSPLHF
CDR3nt: TGTGCCTGGCGACAGGGGTTCACATCACCCCTCCACTTT

d_gene: TRBD2
abundance: -
v_gene: TRBV27
j_gene: TRBJ2-7
CDR3aa: CASSLGRPSRGGSEQYF
CDR3nt: TGTGCCAGCAGTTTAGGCCGACCCTCGCGGGGGGGGAGCGAGCAGTACTTC

d_gene: TRBD1
abundance: -
v_gene: TRBV10-3
j_gene: TRBJ1-4
CDR3aa: CAISDRGGEKLFF
CDR3nt: TGTGCCATCTCGGACAGGGGCGGTGAAAAACTGTTTTTT

d_gene: TRBD1
abundance: -
v_gene: TRBV29-1
j_gene: TRBJ2-7
CDR3aa: CSLGAVLEDRHEQYF
CDR3nt: TGCAGCCTAGGGGCTGTCCTAGAGGACAGGCACGAGCAGTACTTC

d_gene: -
abundance: -
v_gene: TRBV18
j_gene: TRBJ2-1
CDR3aa: CASSRQMGANEQFF
CDR3nt: TGTGCCAGCTCACGTCAGATGGGGGCGAATGAGCAGTTCTTC

d_gene: TRBD1
abundance: -
v_gene: TRBV9
j_gene: TRBJ2-7
CDR3aa: CASSVTDRGYEQYF
CDR3nt: TGTGCCAGCAGCGTTACGGACAGGGGCTACGAGCAGTACTTC

d_gene: -
abundance: once
v_gene: TRBV4-1
j_gene: TRBJ2-1
CDR3aa: CASSQHFANEQFF
CDR3nt: TGCGCCAGCAGCCAACACTTCGCAAATGAGCAGTTCTTC

d_gene: TRBD1
abundance: -
v_gene: TRBV11-2
j_gene: TRBJ2-7
CDR3aa: CASSLDLGRGQGLEQYF
CDR3nt: TGTGCCAGCAGCTTAGATCTAGGAAGGGGACAGGGTCTCGAGCAGTACTTC

d_gene: TRBD1
abundance: -
v_gene: TRBV5-1
j_gene: TRBJ1-2
CDR3aa: CASSRDRVNIYGYTF
CDR3nt: TGCGCCAGCAGCAGAGACAGGGTCAACATCTATGGCTACACCTTC